Given below is one TCR beta chain in context. No cognate antigen has been identified for it. The input lacks base qualities; no much larger clone sits a single base away. The sample originates from a study of shared clonotypes between healthy human individuals (dated by TCRdb to 2019 to 2021). Some background on the complete study: Three men and a couple of women, aged 18 to 49 years, made up the cohort. For each donor, three plates each were used for CD4 naive and CD4 memory, two plates were used for CD8 naive, and one plate was used for CD8 memory. Blood TCR repertoires of roughly five healthy adults were deeply sequenced to estimate repertoire size and the extent of clonotype sharing between individuals. To increase sequencing depth and limit assay-specific biases, TCR repertoire library preparation and sequencing were carried out by different laboratories using diverse techniques. Between about 0.9 and 10 billion PBMCs per donor were obtained by leukapheresis. What the research found in general, with its limitations: Sampling was restricted to blood, and TCR repertoires in tissue are likely to differ from TCR repertoires in blood. Pairwise subsampling led to the expectation that sequencing depth would affect the degree of clonotype sharing among donors. Compared with non-shared clonotypes, clonotypes shared by all four sorted-subset donors had higher generation probabilities. About 5% of naive CD4, roughly 3.5% of naive CD8, 2.3% of memory CD4, and 0.35% to 0.4% of memory CD8 clonotypes were shared across several donors. Larger estimated clonotype richness was generally found for naive subsets than for memory subsets. Incomplete sequencing was indicated by rarefaction of sorted-subset datasets, despite the large sequencing depth. Because the study included only a small number of donors, the genetic and exposure-history diversity represented was limited.

CD8 naive samples consisted of CD45RO-negative cells that were positively selected for CCR7, yielding a CD45RA+CCR7+ population without TemRA cells. Donors were healthy HIV-negative adults with no recently reported acute infections or vaccinations. Every donor was a Caucasian adult living in Nashville, Tennessee, USA. Blood was obtained by leukapheresis, after which PBMCs were separated by Ficoll-Histopaque density gradient centrifugation and cryopreserved in liquid nitrogen vapor phase. Analytical flow cytometry was used to check the purity and quantity of each magnetically sorted T cell population. Each sorted fraction had its genomic DNA isolated and then quantified by UV absorbance on a Nanodrop 2000c. Relative to germline, V is missing 6 bases and J is missing 0 bases, with 3 bases of the junction outside any gene match. The CDR3 sequence holds 16 residues, the cysteine and phenylalanine included. Left in the record is the CDR3 DNA by itself, 48 bases read in frame from the first base. From a lookup of the germline V gene, CDR1 and CDR2 are MDHEN and SYDVKM.

Using the deep immunoSEQ assay, TCR CDR3 regions were amplified from genomic DNA by multiplex PCR. For each cell subset, the extracted genomic DNA was distributed evenly across all wells of several immunoSEQ 96-well plates, and each plate served as one replicate. For sorted subsets, around 0.2 ug genomic DNA, equal to about 30,000 T cell genomes, was loaded into each replicate PCR. Purified libraries were quantified with a Qubit 3.0 fluorometer, sized on a Bioanalyzer 2100, and re-quantified with the KAPA Library Quantification kit. Every immunoSEQ 96-well plate was sequenced on a dedicated single-read 150-cycle Illumina NextSeq 550 flow cell. As for the authors' bioinformatics: Because only junctional sequences without quality scores were contained in the immunoSEQ output, filtering matching that applied to full-length reads could not be performed. Sequences were annotated with PyIR, a Python wrapper for IgBLAST v1.9, and V/J genes and CDR3 were assigned using IMGT germline references. Reads were removed for weak V/J assignments (E-value above 1e-6), missing CDR3, stop codons, out-of-frame junctions, or ambiguous translated residues. V3J clonotypes were defined as sequences sharing an identical inferred V gene, J gene, and CDR3 amino acid sequence. Percentage overlap between repertoires was computed as shared unique clonotypes divided by the size of the smaller repertoire. Repertoire richness was assessed with RTK rarefaction, the Chao1 estimator, and Recon v2.1 estimates of unobserved clonotypes. For all TCRbeta clonotypes obtained by the gDNA method from a handful of donors, generation probabilities were computed with OLGA. This immuneACCESS table, as held by TCRdb, lists in-frame sequences with V and J called but not all clones. Of the missing ones, under half trace to an unresolved V gene in checked studies; the others have no known cause. Clone size and the V and J calls come from that table; the DNA yielded D and trimming. The sample table shows 650,000 to 800,000 clones, and about 91% are seen once. The top ten hold nearly 25% of the sample.

The sample taken for sequencing was naive CD8+ T cells sorted from blood. The cell subset or site label, as the study defines it: CD45RA+CCR7+. Recombination connected TRBV28 to TRBJ2-2; 11 junctional bases match TRBD2. The clonotype was recovered from a man aged 30-40 years in good health. CDR3 reads: CASRLTSGTNTGELFF. The DNA is TGTGCCAGCAGACTGACTAGCGGGACGAACACCGGGGAGCTGTTTTTT.